This TCR beta chain was sequenced during a study of shared clonotypes between healthy human individuals. Background on the study: The donor group consisted of two women and a few men, aged 18 to 49.

This CDR3 region has 16 residues. V dropped 2 bases and J dropped 6; count of bases not matched to a gene: 2. Germline assignment: CDR1 MNHEY and CDR2 SMNVEV (reference sequence). In replicate PCRs of sorted subsets, about 190 ng DNA, about 30,000 T cell genomes, was used. The table came from immunoSEQ multiplex PCR; TCRdb's copy has only in-frame clones and leaves some out. The sample holds more than 1.2 million clones, about 98.5% seen once. Sequencing was carried out using naive CD4+ T cells sorted from blood. Subset given: CD45RA+ positively selected. V and J are TRBV27 and TRBJ2-1; 15 bases match TRBD2. The TCR was taken from a man aged 25 to 45 in good health. The CDR3 protein is CASSLGLAGGANEQFF. The CDR3 DNA is TGTGCCAGCAGTTTAGGACTAGCGGGAGGGGCCAATGAGCAGTTCTTC.